This T cell receptor (beta chain) was sequenced during a study of blood T cell repertoires in COVID-19. Study summary: From the United States, Italy and Spain came samples of acute and convalescent COVID-19.

The assay was immunoSEQ multiplex PCR, and TCRdb's table has in-frame clones only and misses some. This repertoire shows 180,000 or so clones, 70% to 90% found once; its top ten account for 3.5% to 5%. Participants' own reports of clinical history determined their cohort assignment. The sequenced sample consisted of PBMCs or T cells enriched from blood (not recorded which). The sequence was obtained from a woman aged 45-59 years who had recovered from COVID-19.

The CDR3 region has the DNA TGTGCCAGTCTAGCGGGGGGCTACAATGAGCAGTTCTTC. Encoded protein: CASLAGGYNEQFF. The rearrangement links TRBV19 to TRBJ2-1; TRBD2 matches at 11 bases. Germline V gene sequence: CDR1 LNHDA, CDR2 SQIVND (reference sequence). V shed 8 bases and J 3 bases; nucleotides not matched to a gene: 0. There are 13 residues in the CDR3.